This T cell receptor (beta chain) was identified during a study of T cells in localized non-small cell lung cancer (dated by TCRdb to 2020 to 2022). For the study in its entirety: Comparing tumors with uninvolved tumor-adjacent lungs, the study looked at the T cell repertoires of roughly 250 patients with early-stage NSCLC. The cohort consisted of approximately 220 treatment-naive NSCLC patients whose localized lung tumors had been resected. The mean age of the NSCLC patients was about 67 years, with roughly 120 men and around 110 women. On the study overall, not on this receptor specifically: Since the design was exploratory, TCR variables were selected using unadjusted p-values with no false-discovery rate correction. A median of roughly 60 of the top 100 tumor clones were detected in paired uninvolved adjacent lung, and 28 of these tumor clones were also found among the top 100 clones of the paired uninvolved adjacent lung. The highest T cell clonality was observed in uninvolved tumor-adjacent lung, where clonality exceeded that of tumor, suggesting that antigenic responses were more focused in uninvolved tumor-adjacent lung. Because multi-region tumor sequencing was not done, intratumor heterogeneity could not be ruled out. Longer overall survival was associated with higher T cell density in blood, whereas shorter survival was associated with higher clonality in adjacent lung.

This clone registers as hyperexpanded (1% or more) within its sample. Its antigen remains undetermined. One base away there is no much larger clone; base qualities are not given. TCR beta CDR3 regions were sequenced from DNA using the immunoSEQ Assay. The authors processed their data as follows. To compute T cell density, TCR beta template counts were normalized to usable DNA, which was estimated by amplifying housekeeping genes. The preseqR package was used to estimate richness by extrapolating to 400,000 templates for PBMC samples and to 120,000 templates for tissue samples. Clonality was taken to be one minus Pielou's evenness. Tissue-enriched TCRs were identified by differential abundance testing using productive amino-acid clonotypes, minimum total count 5 and alpha 0.1. The Jaccard Index and the Morisita Overlap Index were used to measure how much the repertoires overlapped between compartments. TCR beta CDR3s were clustered by GLIPH together with public tetramer-defined viral CDR3s, and at least three viral sequences plus V-gene enrichment were required for viral motifs. TCRdb retrieved this table from immuneACCESS and kept in-frame rearrangements only. Not all clones are present; in checked studies, unresolved V genes account for under half, and no reason is known for the remainder. The V and J calls and the clone size are those of that table, but D and trimming were determined from the DNA. The sample contains fewer than 2,500 clones, approximately 18% of them found a single time. The top ten clonotypes cover around 12% of the sample.

Two independent pathologists confirmed that the uninvolved adjacent lung, which was taken at least 2 cm from the tumor margin, was free of atypia. At diagnosis, peripheral blood, uninvolved tumor-adjacent lung and tumor were collected and were preserved as a mix of fresh-frozen and FFPE material. This sample comprised normal lung tissue next to the tumor, obtained before any cancer treatment. The clonotype comes from a male donor aged 60 or older with stage I non-small cell lung cancer.

The CDR3 reads as follows: CASSPTGTGVGYTF. The nucleotide sequence reads as follows: TGTGCCAGCAGTCCTACCGGGACAGGGGTAGGCTACACCTTC. The chain is made from TRBV6-8 and TRBJ1-2; the central 10 bases match TRBD1. Taken from cysteine to phenylalanine, the CDR3 has 14 residues. The entry retains the CDR3 DNA only, 42 bases that are in frame from base 1. Clipping removes 5 bases from V and 8 bases from J, with 8 as the unmatched junction base count. CDR1 is given as MNHGY and CDR2 as SAAAGT, both from the germline V gene.